This is a list of T cell receptor beta chains from one sample in a study of control samples from healthy donors and cancer patients. Profiling relied on immunoSEQ multiplex PCR, and the TCRdb table lists in-frame clones only, not all of them. The sample lists 190,000 or so clones, about 93% occurring once. The specimen sequenced was blood. These receptors all stem from a man between 18 and 35 years old in good health. Both conserved end residues are part of each CDR3. Each record gives: J gene, V gene, CDR3 length, clone size, CDR3 protein. A clone size is listed for some rows: how often the clone was seen (once, few, many), or a class if it is expanded.

J gene: TRBJ1-5
V gene: TRBV5-8
CDR3 length: 15
clone size: NA
CDR3 protein: CASSLDRDQGQPQHF

J gene: TRBJ2-2
V gene: TRBV4-2
CDR3 length: 18
clone size: NA
CDR3 protein: CASSQLVPARTNTGELFF

J gene: TRBJ2-1
V gene: TRBV6-5
CDR3 length: 13
clone size: NA
CDR3 protein: CASSREIYNEQFF

J gene: TRBJ1-1
V gene: TRBV5-1
CDR3 length: 16
clone size: NA
CDR3 protein: CASSLLGQVSDTEAFF

J gene: TRBJ2-7
V gene: TRBV19
CDR3 length: 17
clone size: NA
CDR3 protein: CASSDTGLAGYSYEQYF

J gene: TRBJ2-5
V gene: TRBV2
CDR3 length: 15
clone size: NA
CDR3 protein: CASREGRASLETQYF

J gene: TRBJ2-5
V gene: TRBV5-1
CDR3 length: 11
clone size: NA
CDR3 protein: CASSATETQYF

J gene: TRBJ1-2
V gene: TRBV19
CDR3 length: 15
clone size: once
CDR3 protein: CASSMKRDSSEGYTF

J gene: TRBJ2-5
V gene: TRBV27
CDR3 length: 15
clone size: NA
CDR3 protein: CASSRGAGREETQYF

J gene: TRBJ2-1
V gene: TRBV24-1
CDR3 length: 15
clone size: NA
CDR3 protein: CATSDFGTANNEQFF

J gene: TRBJ2-1
V gene: TRBV27
CDR3 length: 14
clone size: NA
CDR3 protein: CASSLGQGYHEQFF

J gene: TRBJ1-5
V gene: TRBV6-1
CDR3 length: 17
clone size: NA
CDR3 protein: CASSERTGAFRDQPQHF

J gene: TRBJ2-7
V gene: TRBV4-2
CDR3 length: 17
clone size: NA
CDR3 protein: CASSQVGSGGASYEQYF

J gene: TRBJ1-5
V gene: TRBV19
CDR3 length: 14
clone size: NA
CDR3 protein: CASRKTGGNQPQHF

J gene: TRBJ2-7
V gene: TRBV2
CDR3 length: 13
clone size: NA
CDR3 protein: CASKQGSVYEQYF

J gene: TRBJ1-5
V gene: TRBV19
CDR3 length: 15
clone size: few
CDR3 protein: CASSTIWGTNQPQHF

J gene: TRBJ2-7
V gene: TRBV19
CDR3 length: 15
clone size: NA
CDR3 protein: CASSIQTGGSYEQYF

J gene: TRBJ1-3
V gene: TRBV29-1
CDR3 length: 13
clone size: NA
CDR3 protein: CSVGTGFPNTIYF

J gene: TRBJ2-2
V gene: TRBV30
CDR3 length: 15
clone size: NA
CDR3 protein: CAAKPGLAGSGELFF

J gene: TRBJ1-3
V gene: TRBV5-5
CDR3 length: 17
clone size: NA
CDR3 protein: CASSLRPRQGSGNTIYF

J gene: TRBJ1-1
V gene: TRBV29-1
CDR3 length: 14
clone size: NA
CDR3 protein: CSVTSRGANTEAFF

J gene: TRBJ2-1
V gene: TRBV29-1
CDR3 length: 14
clone size: NA
CDR3 protein: CSGVWRGTIDEQFF

J gene: TRBJ2-7
V gene: TRBV5-6
CDR3 length: 15
clone size: NA
CDR3 protein: CASSSTGTGAYEQYF

J gene: TRBJ1-6
V gene: TRBV19
CDR3 length: 16
clone size: NA
CDR3 protein: CASSLTWSSYNSPLHF

J gene: TRBJ2-3
V gene: TRBV19
CDR3 length: 14
clone size: once
CDR3 protein: CASSRGGGKDTQYF

J gene: TRBJ2-7
V gene: TRBV5-1
CDR3 length: 15
clone size: NA
CDR3 protein: CASSLRTGDRYEQYF

J gene: TRBJ1-3
V gene: TRBV9
CDR3 length: 17
clone size: NA
CDR3 protein: CASSGRPATGSGNTIYF

J gene: TRBJ2-1
V gene: TRBV7-8
CDR3 length: 18
clone size: once
CDR3 protein: CASSLGSLPRGDYNEQFF

J gene: TRBJ2-2
V gene: TRBV25-1
CDR3 length: 14
clone size: NA
CDR3 protein: CASSEDRGRGELFF

J gene: TRBJ2-1
V gene: TRBV30
CDR3 length: 16
clone size: NA
CDR3 protein: CAWSLLTATLGNEQFF

J gene: TRBJ1-4
V gene: TRBV5-5
CDR3 length: 15
clone size: NA
CDR3 protein: CASSFYRGPNEKLFF

J gene: TRBJ2-1
V gene: TRBV7-2
CDR3 length: 13
clone size: NA
CDR3 protein: CASSLQPANEQFF

J gene: TRBJ1-5
V gene: TRBV2
CDR3 length: 14
clone size: NA
CDR3 protein: CASGRGLGNQPQHF

J gene: TRBJ2-6
V gene: TRBV9
CDR3 length: 16
clone size: once
CDR3 protein: CASSFRGHSGANVLTF

J gene: TRBJ2-3
V gene: TRBV7-3
CDR3 length: 14
clone size: NA
CDR3 protein: CASSPGTPTDTQYF

J gene: TRBJ1-1
V gene: TRBV6-5
CDR3 length: 14
clone size: NA
CDR3 protein: CASKRASESTEAFF

J gene: TRBJ1-4
V gene: TRBV5-6
CDR3 length: 15
clone size: NA
CDR3 protein: CASSSSRGTNEKLFF

J gene: TRBJ2-3
V gene: TRBV14
CDR3 length: 17
clone size: NA
CDR3 protein: CASSQARNFDYTDTQYF

J gene: TRBJ2-2
V gene: TRBV4-1
CDR3 length: 12
clone size: NA
CDR3 protein: CASSPRAGELFF

J gene: TRBJ1-1
V gene: TRBV5-1
CDR3 length: 16
clone size: NA
CDR3 protein: CASSLLGQGAGTEAFF

J gene: TRBJ2-3
V gene: TRBV20-1
CDR3 length: 10
clone size: NA
CDR3 protein: CSVLRDTQYF

J gene: TRBJ2-2
V gene: TRBV12-3/TRBV12-4
CDR3 length: 13
clone size: NA
CDR3 protein: CASSRRGGGELFF

J gene: TRBJ1-4
V gene: TRBV18
CDR3 length: 13
clone size: NA
CDR3 protein: CASSPGRGEKLFF